This TCR beta chain was retrieved from a study of T cell responses to AZD1222 COVID-19 vaccine. This clone was seen once. What it recognizes is unknown. The assay was immunoSEQ multiplex PCR, and TCRdb's table has in-frame clones only and misses some. The sample shows 40,000 to 45,000 clones, around 80% of them seen only once. CDR1 SGDLS and CDR2 YYNGEE come from the germline V gene. CDR3 length: 13 amino acids. V dropped 0 bases and J dropped 5 bases, with 8 bases sitting between them. Points from the study as a whole: After two AZD1222 doses, spike-specific TCR breadth and depth rose versus day 0. The donor cohort was predominantly white British with a female majority, and clonal diversity may have been underestimated. In all cases, repertoires were sampled only after the peak T cell response.

Sequencing used peripheral blood, obtained 28 days after the second dose of the MenACWY control vaccine. This TCR was sampled from an adult who received the MenACWY meningococcal vaccine as a control. J is TRBJ2-5 and V is TRBV9, with D perhaps matching TRBD2 (5 bases). This chain's CDR3 is CASSVEGGETQYF. The CDR3 region has the DNA TGTGCCAGCAGCGTAGAGGGCGGGGAGACCCAGTACTTC.